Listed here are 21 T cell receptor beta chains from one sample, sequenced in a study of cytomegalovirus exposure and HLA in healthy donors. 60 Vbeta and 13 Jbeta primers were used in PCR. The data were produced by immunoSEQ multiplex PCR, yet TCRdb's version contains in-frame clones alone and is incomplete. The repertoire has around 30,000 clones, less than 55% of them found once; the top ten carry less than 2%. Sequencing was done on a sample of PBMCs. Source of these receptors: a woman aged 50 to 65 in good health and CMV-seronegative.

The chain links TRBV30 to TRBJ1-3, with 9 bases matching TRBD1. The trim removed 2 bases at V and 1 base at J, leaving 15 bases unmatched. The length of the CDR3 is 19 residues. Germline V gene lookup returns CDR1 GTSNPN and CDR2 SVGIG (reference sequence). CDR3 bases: TGTGCCTGGAGTCACCTGGACAGGGGATTCCCTGGGTCTGGAAACACCATATATTTT. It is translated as CAWSHLDRGFPGSGNTIYF.

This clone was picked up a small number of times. CDR3 nucleotides: TGTGCCAGCAGCTTAGCTGGCCAGGGACTGGGACCCCTCCACTTT. It translates to CASSLAGQGLGPLHF. The chain couples TRBV7-8 to TRBJ1-6; perhaps TRBD1 as D (5 bases). Germline loops: CDR1 SGHVS, CDR2 FQNEAQ. The V and J ends lost 0 bases and 12 bases respectively, with 15 bases between them. The CDR3 sequence is 15 residues long.

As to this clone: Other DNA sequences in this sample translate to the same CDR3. Here the CDR3 DNA reads TGTGCCAGCTCACCTGGACAGGGGGCGAACTATGGCTACACCTTC. Translated, it gives CASSPGQGANYGYTF. The chain joins TRBV18 to TRBJ1-2, with 11 bases lining up with TRBD1. J was trimmed by 2 bases and V by 3 bases; bases with no gene match: 2. The CDR3 consists of 15 residues. CDR1 KGHSH and CDR2 LQKENI come from the germline V gene. Full variable domain (rest looked up from reference TRBV18 and TRBJ1-2): NAGVMQNPRHLVRRRGQEARLRCSPMKGHSHVYWYRQLPEEGLKFMVYLQKENIIDESGMPKERFSAEFPKEGPSILRIQQVVRGDSAAYFCASSPGQGANYGYTFGSGTRLTVV.

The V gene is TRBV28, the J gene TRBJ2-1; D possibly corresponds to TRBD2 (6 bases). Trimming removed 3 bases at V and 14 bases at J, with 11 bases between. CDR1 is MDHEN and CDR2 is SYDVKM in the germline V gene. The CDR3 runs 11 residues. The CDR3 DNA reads TGTGCCAGCAGTTTCCCCGGGAGAAAGTTCTTC. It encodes CASSFPGRKFF.

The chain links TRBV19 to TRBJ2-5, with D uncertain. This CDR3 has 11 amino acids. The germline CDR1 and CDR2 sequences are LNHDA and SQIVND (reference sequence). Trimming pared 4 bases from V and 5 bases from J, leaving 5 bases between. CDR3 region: CASSTGETQYF. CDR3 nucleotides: TGTGCCAGTAGTACCGGGGAGACCCAGTACTTC. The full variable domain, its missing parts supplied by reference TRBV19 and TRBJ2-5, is DGGITQSPKYLFRKEGQNVTLSCEQNLNHDAMYWYRQDPGQGLRLIYYSQIVNDFQKGDIAEGYSVSREKKESFPLTVTSAQKNPTAFYLCASSTGETQYFGPGTRLLVL.

The CDR3 DNA is TGCAGCGTCGACGGACTCTCCAGGGAGACCCAGTACTTC. Its translation is CSVDGLSRETQYF. The chain combines TRBV29-1 with TRBJ2-5; maybe TRBD2 (5 bases). Between the trimmed V and J ends, which lost 6 bases and 5 bases, there was a span of 16 bases. This CDR3 contains 13 residues. Germline assignment: CDR1 SQVTM and CDR2 ANQGSEA.

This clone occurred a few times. The CDR3 sequence: CATLVVRYEQYF. The CDR3 coding sequence is TGCGCCACCCTGGTGGTACGGTACGAGCAGTACTTC. The gene calls are TRBV10-1 and TRBJ2-7; D is uncertain. The CDR3 has 12 residues. Germline V gene sequence: CDR1 WNHNN, CDR2 SYGVQD (reference sequence). The ends were cut back, 10 bases at V and 4 bases at J, with 14 bases in the middle.

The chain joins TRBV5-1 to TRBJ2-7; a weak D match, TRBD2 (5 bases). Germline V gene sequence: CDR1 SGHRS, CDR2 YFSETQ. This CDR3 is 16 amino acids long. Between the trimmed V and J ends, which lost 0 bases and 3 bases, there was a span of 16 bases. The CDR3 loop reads CASSLGRGLANYEQYF. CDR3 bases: TGCGCCAGCAGCTTGGGTCGTGGGTTAGCGAACTACGAGCAGTACTTC.

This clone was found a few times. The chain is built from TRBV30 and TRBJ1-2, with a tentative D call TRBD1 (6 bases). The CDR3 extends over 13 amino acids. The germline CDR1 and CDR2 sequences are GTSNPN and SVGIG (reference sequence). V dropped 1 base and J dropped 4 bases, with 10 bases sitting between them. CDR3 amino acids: CAWSAPQGYGYTF. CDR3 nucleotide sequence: TGTGCCTGGAGTGCTCCACAGGGCTATGGCTACACCTTC. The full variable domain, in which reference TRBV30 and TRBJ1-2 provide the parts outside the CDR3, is SQTIHQWPATLVQPVGSPLSLECTVEGTSNPNLYWYRQAAGRGLQLLFYSVGIGQISSEVPQNLSASRPQDRQFILSSKKLLLSDSGFYLCAWSAPQGYGYTFGSGTRLTVV.

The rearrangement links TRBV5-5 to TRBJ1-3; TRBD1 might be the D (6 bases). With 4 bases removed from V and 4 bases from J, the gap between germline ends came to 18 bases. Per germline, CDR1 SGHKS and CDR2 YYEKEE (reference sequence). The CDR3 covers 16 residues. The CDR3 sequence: CASSPGGGRIGNTIYF. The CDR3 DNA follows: TGTGCCAGCAGCCCTGGGGGGGGGCGCATCGGAAACACCATATATTTT. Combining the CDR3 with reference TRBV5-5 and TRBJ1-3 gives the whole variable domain DAGVTQSPTHLIKTRGQQVTLRCSPISGHKSVSWYQQVLGQGPQFIFQYYEKEERGRGNFPDRFSARQFPNYSSELNVNALLLGDSALYLCASSPGGGRIGNTIYFGEGSWLTVV.

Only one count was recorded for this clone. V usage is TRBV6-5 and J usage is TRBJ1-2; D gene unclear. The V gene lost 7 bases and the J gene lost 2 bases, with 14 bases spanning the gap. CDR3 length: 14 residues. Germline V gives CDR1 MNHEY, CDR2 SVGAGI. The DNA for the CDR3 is TGTGCCAGCACCAATCTAGGAGGGAACTATGGCTACACCTTC. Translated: CASTNLGGNYGYTF.

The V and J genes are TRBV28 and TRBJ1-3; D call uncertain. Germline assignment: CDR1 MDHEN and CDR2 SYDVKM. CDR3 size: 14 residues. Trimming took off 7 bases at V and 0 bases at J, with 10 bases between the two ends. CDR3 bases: TGTGCCAGCACCTTCGCGAGCTCTGGAAACACCATATATTTT. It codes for CASTFASSGNTIYF.

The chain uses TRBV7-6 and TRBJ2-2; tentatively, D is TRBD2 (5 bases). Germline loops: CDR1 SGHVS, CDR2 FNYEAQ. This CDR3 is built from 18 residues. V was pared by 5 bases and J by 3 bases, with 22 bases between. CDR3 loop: CASSRRLVGASDTGELFF. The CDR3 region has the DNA TGTGCCAGCAGCCGACGTTTAGTGGGAGCGTCGGACACCGGGGAGCTGTTTTTT.

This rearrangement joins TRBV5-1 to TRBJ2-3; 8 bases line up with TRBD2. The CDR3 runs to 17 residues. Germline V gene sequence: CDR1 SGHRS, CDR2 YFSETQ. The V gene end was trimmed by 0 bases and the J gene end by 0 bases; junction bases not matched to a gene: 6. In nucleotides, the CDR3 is TGCGCCAGCAGCTTGGCCGGAGCGGGAGTAAGCACAGATACGCAGTATTTT. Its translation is CASSLAGAGVSTDTQYF. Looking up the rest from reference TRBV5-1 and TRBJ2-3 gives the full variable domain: KAGVTQTPRYLIKTRGQQVTLSCSPISGHRSVSWYQQTPGQGLQFLFEYFSETQRNKGNFPGRFSGRQFSNSRSEMNVSTLELGDSALYLCASSLAGAGVSTDTQYFGPGTRLTVL.

The CDR3 loop reads CASSPQGNYGYTF. CDR3 sequence (DNA): TGTGCCAGCAGCCCACAGGGGAACTATGGCTACACCTTC. The J gene is TRBJ1-2, the V gene TRBV7-9; 7 bases match TRBD1. Germline V gene lookup returns CDR1 SEHNR and CDR2 FQNEAQ (reference sequence). Trimming cost V 5 bases and J 2 bases; bases outside gene matches: 2. The CDR3 has 13 residues.

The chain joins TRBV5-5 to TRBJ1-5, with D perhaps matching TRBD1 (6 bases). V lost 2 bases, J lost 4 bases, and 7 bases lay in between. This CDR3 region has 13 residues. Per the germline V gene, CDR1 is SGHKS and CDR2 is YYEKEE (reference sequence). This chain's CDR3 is CASSLGQNQPQHF. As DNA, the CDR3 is TGTGCCAGCAGCTTAGGACAGAATCAGCCCCAGCATTTT.

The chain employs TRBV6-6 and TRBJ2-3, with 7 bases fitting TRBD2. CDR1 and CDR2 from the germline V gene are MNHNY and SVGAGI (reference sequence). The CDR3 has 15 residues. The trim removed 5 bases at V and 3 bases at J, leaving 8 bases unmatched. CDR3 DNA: TGTGCCAGCAGTCACTGGGGGGGAGAGACAGATACGCAGTATTTT. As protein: CASSHWGGETDTQYF.

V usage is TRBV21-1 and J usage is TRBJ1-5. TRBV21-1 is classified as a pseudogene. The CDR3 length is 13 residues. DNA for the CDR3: TGTGCCAGCAGTCGAAGAGGTAATCAGCCCCAGCATTTT. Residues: CASSRRGNQPQHF.

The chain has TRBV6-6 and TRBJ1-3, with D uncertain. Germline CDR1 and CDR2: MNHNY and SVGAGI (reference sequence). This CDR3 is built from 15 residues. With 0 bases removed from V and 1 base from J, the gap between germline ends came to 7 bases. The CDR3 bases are TGTGCCAGCAGTTACTCAGCCGGGTCTGGAAACACCATATATTTT. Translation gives CASSYSAGSGNTIYF.

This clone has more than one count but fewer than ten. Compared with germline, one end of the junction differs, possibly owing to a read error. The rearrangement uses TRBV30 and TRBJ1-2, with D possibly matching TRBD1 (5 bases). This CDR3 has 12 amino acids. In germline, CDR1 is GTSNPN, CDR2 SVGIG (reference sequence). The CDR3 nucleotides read TGTGCCTGGAGTGTGCCGGGGGGTTTCAGGGTCTTC. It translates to CAWSVPGGFRVF.

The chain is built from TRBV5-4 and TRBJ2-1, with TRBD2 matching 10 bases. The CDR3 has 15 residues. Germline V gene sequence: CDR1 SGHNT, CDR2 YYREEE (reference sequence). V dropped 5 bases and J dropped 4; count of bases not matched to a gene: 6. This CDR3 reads CASSPTSGTYNEQFF. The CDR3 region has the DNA TGTGCCAGCAGTCCTACTAGCGGGACTTACAATGAGCAGTTCTTC.